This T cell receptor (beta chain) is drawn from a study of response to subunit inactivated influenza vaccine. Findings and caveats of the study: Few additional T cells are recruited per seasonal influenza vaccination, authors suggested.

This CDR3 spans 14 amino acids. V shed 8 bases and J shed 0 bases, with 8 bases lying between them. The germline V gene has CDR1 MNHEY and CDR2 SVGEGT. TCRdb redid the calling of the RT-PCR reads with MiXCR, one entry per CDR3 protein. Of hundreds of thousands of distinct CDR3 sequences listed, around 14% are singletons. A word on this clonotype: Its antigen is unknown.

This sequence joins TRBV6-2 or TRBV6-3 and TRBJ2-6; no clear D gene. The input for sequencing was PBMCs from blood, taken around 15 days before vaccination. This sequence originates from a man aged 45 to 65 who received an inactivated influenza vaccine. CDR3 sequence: CASQQVSGANVLTF. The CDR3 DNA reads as TGTGCCAGCCAACAAGTCTCTGGGGCCAACGTCCTGACTTTC.